This paragraph reports one TCR beta chain. Its antigen is still unknown. This record belongs to a study of Ad26.COV2.S vaccination and SARS-CoV-2 variants. Overall study: Trial arm assignment for the donor was COV1001 Ad26.COV2.S. By the intramuscular route, Ad26.COV2.S was given once, or twice 56 days apart. Study-wide findings and caveats: Marked by substantial breadth, spike-specific CD8+ and CD4+ T cell responses were reportedly seen after vaccination.

As for treatment: roughly 19 received Ad26.COV2.S at low or high dose, single or two shots; 5 received placebo; per-sample allocation not given. Sampling occurred on day 63 after the first vaccine or placebo injection. Sequenced by immunoSEQ multiplex PCR; TCRdb stores in-frame clones only, minus some. The table shows approximately 450,000 clones, with around 90% occurring only once. This receptor was obtained from a person aged 18-60 years who received the Ad26.COV2.S COVID-19 vaccine or a placebo. Sequenced material: peripheral blood, taken in a trial of Ad26.COV2.S vaccine versus placebo.

This CDR3 is CASRTADSYEQYF. For the CDR3, the DNA is TGTGCCAGCAGGACCGCGGACAGCTACGAGCAGTACTTC. The chain recombines TRBV6-5 with TRBJ2-7, with a tentative D call TRBD1 (6 bases). The CDR3 runs to 13 residues. The ends were cut back, 6 bases at V and 3 bases at J, with 12 bases in the middle. CDR1 and CDR2 from the germline V gene are MNHEY and SVGAGI.